The clone carrying this TCR beta chain was picked up a small number of times. Its antigen is currently unknown. Germline V gene lookup returns CDR1 SGDLS and CDR2 YYNGEE. The CDR3 is made up of 13 amino acids. V gave up 5 bases and J gave up 10 bases; unmatched junction bases: 5. This sample was included in a study of CD8 T cells in ankylosing spondylitis. TCR beta libraries were made by quantitative 5'-RACE with molecular barcodes. TCRdb used MiXCR to reprocess the 5' RACE reads, holding one entry per CDR3 protein. Among around 140,000 distinct CDR3 sequences, approximately 17% were seen once, and the ten largest hold 30% to 35%. Notes on the study in general: Reportedly, matched ankylosing spondylitis synovial fluid was significantly enriched for disease-linked clones. The disease-linked clones had a CD8+ phenotype and low blood frequencies. A motif in TCR beta, a set of eight highly homologous variants, appeared characteristic of ankylosing spondylitis blood. Reactive arthritis synovial fluid and blood were previously reported to contain some motif variants.

The rearrangement joins TRBV9 to TRBJ2-1, with 11 bases that match TRBD2. The specimen sequenced was blood, either unsorted or a sorted T cell fraction (not recorded which). This sequence originates from a male donor with ankylosing spondylitis. The CDR3 nucleotides are TGTGCCAGCAGTGAGGGACTAGCGGCCGAGCAGTTCTTC. Translating it yields CASSEGLAAEQFF.